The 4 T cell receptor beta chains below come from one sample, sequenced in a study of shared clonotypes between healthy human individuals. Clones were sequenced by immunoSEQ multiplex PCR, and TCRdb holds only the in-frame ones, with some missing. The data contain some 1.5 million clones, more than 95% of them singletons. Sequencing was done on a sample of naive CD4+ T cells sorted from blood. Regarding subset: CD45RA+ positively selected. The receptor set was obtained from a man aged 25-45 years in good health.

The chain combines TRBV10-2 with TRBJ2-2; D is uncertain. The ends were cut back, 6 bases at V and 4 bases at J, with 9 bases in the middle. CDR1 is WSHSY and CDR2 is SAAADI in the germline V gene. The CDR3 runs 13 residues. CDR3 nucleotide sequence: TGCGCCAGCAGCCATACACCCACCGGGGAGCTGTTTTTT. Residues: CASSHTPTGELFF.

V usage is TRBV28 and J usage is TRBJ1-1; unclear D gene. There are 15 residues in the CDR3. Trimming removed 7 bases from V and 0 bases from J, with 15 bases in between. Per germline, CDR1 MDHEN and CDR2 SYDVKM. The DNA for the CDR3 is TGTGCCAGCACCATCTCCGCGAACATGAACACTGAAGCTTTCTTT. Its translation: CASTISANMNTEAFF.

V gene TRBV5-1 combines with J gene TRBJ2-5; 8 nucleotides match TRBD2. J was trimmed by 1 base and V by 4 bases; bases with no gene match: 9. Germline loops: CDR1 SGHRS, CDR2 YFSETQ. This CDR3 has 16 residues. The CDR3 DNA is TGCGCCAGCAGCCTCGGGGGGGCTAGCGGCCAAGAGACCCAGTACTTC. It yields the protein CASSLGGASGQETQYF.

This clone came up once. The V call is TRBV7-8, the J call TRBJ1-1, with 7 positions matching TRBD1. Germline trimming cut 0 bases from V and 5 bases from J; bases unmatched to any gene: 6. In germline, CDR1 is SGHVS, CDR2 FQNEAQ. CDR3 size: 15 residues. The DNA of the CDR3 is TGTGCCAGCAGCTTAGCGCAGGGGGTATGGACTGAAGCTTTCTTT. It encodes CASSLAQGVWTEAFF.